This is a list of T cell receptor beta chains from one sample in a study of T cell responses to AZD1222 COVID-19 vaccine. The protocol was immunoSEQ multiplex PCR, while the TCRdb copy is restricted to in-frame clones and leaves out a portion. The sample contains roughly 180,000 clones, 85% to 90% of which appear only once. The starting material was peripheral blood, obtained on day 0 of AZD1222 vaccination. Receptor source: an adult in good health. Each CDR3 is given with its conserved first and last residue. The D gene is left open where the match is weak. Size values are once, few and many counts, or a class for expanded clones, and some rows have none.

j_call: TRBJ1-2; d_call: NA; v_call: TRBV7-9; clone_size: NA; cdr3_aa: CASSLGMRVADYGYTF; cdr3_nt: TGTGCCAGCAGCTTAGGAATGCGGGTAGCCGACTATGGCTACACCTTC
j_call: TRBJ2-3; d_call: TRBD2; v_call: TRBV7-6; clone_size: NA; cdr3_aa: CASSSSPRGAEDTQYF; cdr3_nt: TGTGCCAGCAGCTCCTCGCCGCGGGGGGCTGAAGATACGCAGTATTTT
j_call: TRBJ1-5; d_call: NA; v_call: TRBV19; clone_size: once; cdr3_aa: CASNNMGARRNQPQHF; cdr3_nt: TGTGCCAGTAATAATATGGGGGCCAGGCGCAATCAGCCCCAGCATTTT
j_call: TRBJ1-2; d_call: NA; v_call: TRBV27; clone_size: NA; cdr3_aa: CASSSGNYGYTF; cdr3_nt: TGTGCCAGCAGTTCGGGAAACTATGGCTACACCTTC
j_call: TRBJ2-5; d_call: NA; v_call: TRBV7-3; clone_size: NA; cdr3_aa: CASSQNAAKETQYF; cdr3_nt: TGTGCCAGCAGCCAAAACGCAGCAAAAGAGACCCAGTACTTC
j_call: TRBJ2-7; d_call: TRBD1; v_call: TRBV2; clone_size: NA; cdr3_aa: CASRAQGQGRNEQYF; cdr3_nt: TGTGCCAGCAGGGCGCAGGGACAGGGGAGGAACGAGCAGTACTTC
j_call: TRBJ2-7; d_call: NA; v_call: TRBV15; clone_size: once; cdr3_aa: CATSLQGEQYF; cdr3_nt: TGTGCCACCAGCCTCCAGGGGGAGCAGTACTTC
j_call: TRBJ1-1; d_call: TRBD1; v_call: TRBV20-1; clone_size: NA; cdr3_aa: CSASEIGTGFVWTEAFF; cdr3_nt: TGCAGTGCTAGTGAAATAGGGACAGGGTTCGTGTGGACTGAAGCTTTCTTT
j_call: TRBJ1-5; d_call: NA; v_call: TRBV10-3; clone_size: few; cdr3_aa: CAIRASNQPQHF; cdr3_nt: TGTGCCATCCGGGCAAGCAATCAGCCCCAGCATTTT
j_call: TRBJ2-3; d_call: NA; v_call: TRBV5-1; clone_size: NA; cdr3_aa: CASSLALVSSADTQYF; cdr3_nt: TGCGCCAGCAGCTTGGCCCTAGTCTCGTCGGCAGATACGCAGTATTTT
j_call: TRBJ2-7; d_call: NA; v_call: TRBV19; clone_size: NA; cdr3_aa: CASSIDGAATYEQYF; cdr3_nt: TGTGCCAGTAGTATAGACGGGGCGGCCACCTACGAGCAGTACTTC
j_call: TRBJ1-1; d_call: NA; v_call: TRBV18; clone_size: few; cdr3_aa: CASSFSTGLNTEAFF; cdr3_nt: TGTGCCAGCTCATTCTCGACAGGTCTGAACACTGAAGCTTTCTTT
j_call: TRBJ2-1; d_call: NA; v_call: TRBV9; clone_size: NA; cdr3_aa: CASSPSGSSYNEQFF; cdr3_nt: TGTGCCAGCAGCCCTTCGGGAAGCTCCTACAATGAGCAGTTCTTC
j_call: TRBJ1-1; d_call: NA; v_call: TRBV4-1; clone_size: NA; cdr3_aa: CASSQDLVSEAFF; cdr3_nt: TGCGCCAGCAGCCAAGATTTAGTTTCCGAAGCTTTCTTT
j_call: TRBJ2-5; d_call: NA; v_call: TRBV7-6; clone_size: NA; cdr3_aa: CASSSALVTGKETQYF; cdr3_nt: TGTGCCAGCAGCTCCGCTTTGGTGACCGGGAAAGAGACCCAGTACTTC
j_call: TRBJ2-1; d_call: NA; v_call: TRBV30; clone_size: NA; cdr3_aa: CAWSPRAASSYNEQFF; cdr3_nt: TGTGCCTGGAGTCCAAGGGCGGCTAGCTCCTACAATGAGCAGTTCTTC
j_call: TRBJ2-1; d_call: TRBD2; v_call: TRBV5-4; clone_size: NA; cdr3_aa: CASSFPSGGSYNEQFF; cdr3_nt: TGTGCCAGCAGCTTTCCAAGCGGGGGATCCTACAATGAGCAGTTCTTC
j_call: TRBJ1-2; d_call: NA; v_call: TRBV6-5; clone_size: NA; cdr3_aa: CASSYSIGSHGYTF; cdr3_nt: TGTGCCAGCAGTTACTCGATAGGGAGCCATGGCTACACCTTC
j_call: TRBJ1-2; d_call: NA; v_call: TRBV11-1; clone_size: NA; cdr3_aa: CASSLAGYGYTF; cdr3_nt: TGTGCCAGCAGCTTAGCGGGTTATGGCTACACCTTC
j_call: TRBJ1-4; d_call: NA; v_call: TRBV3-1/TRBV3-2; clone_size: NA; cdr3_aa: CASSPRDSANEKLFF; cdr3_nt: TGTGCCAGCAGCCCTAGGGACTCGGCTAATGAAAAACTGTTTTTT
j_call: TRBJ1-4; d_call: NA; v_call: TRBV7-9; clone_size: NA; cdr3_aa: CASSSRPVDSPREKLFF; cdr3_nt: TGTGCCAGCAGCTCTCGACCCGTCGACAGTCCTCGTGAAAAACTGTTTTTT
j_call: TRBJ2-2; d_call: NA; v_call: TRBV27; clone_size: NA; cdr3_aa: CASARGGGGKQNTGELFF; cdr3_nt: TGTGCCAGCGCCCGAGGGGGCGGGGGGAAACAAAACACCGGGGAGCTGTTTTTT
j_call: TRBJ1-1; d_call: NA; v_call: TRBV12-3/TRBV12-4; clone_size: NA; cdr3_aa: CASSDNFGAFF; cdr3_nt: TGTGCCAGCAGCGATAACTTCGGAGCTTTCTTT
j_call: TRBJ1-2; d_call: TRBD1; v_call: TRBV7-8; clone_size: NA; cdr3_aa: CASSFLDRNYGYTF; cdr3_nt: TGTGCCAGCAGCTTCCTGGACAGGAACTATGGCTACACCTTC
j_call: TRBJ1-6; d_call: TRBD1; v_call: TRBV7-6; clone_size: NA; cdr3_aa: CASSLGDSPNSPLHF; cdr3_nt: TGTGCCAGCAGCTTAGGGGACAGCCCTAATTCACCCCTCCACTTT
j_call: TRBJ2-7; d_call: TRBD1; v_call: TRBV20-1; clone_size: NA; cdr3_aa: CSASPTTGVNNYEQYF; cdr3_nt: TGCAGTGCTAGTCCCACGACAGGGGTGAACAACTACGAGCAGTACTTC
j_call: TRBJ1-6; d_call: NA; v_call: TRBV3-1/TRBV3-2; clone_size: NA; cdr3_aa: CASSQDGDSPLHF; cdr3_nt: TGTGCCAGCAGCCAAGACGGGGATTCACCCCTCCACTTT
j_call: TRBJ1-1; d_call: NA; v_call: TRBV3-1/TRBV3-2; clone_size: NA; cdr3_aa: CASRDLRAPTEAFF; cdr3_nt: TGTGCCAGCAGAGATCTCCGGGCGCCCACTGAAGCTTTCTTT
j_call: TRBJ2-7; d_call: NA; v_call: TRBV4-1; clone_size: NA; cdr3_aa: CASSPRGTPYEQYF; cdr3_nt: TGCGCCAGCAGCCCCCGGGGCACCCCCTACGAGCAGTACTTC
j_call: TRBJ2-1; d_call: NA; v_call: TRBV27; clone_size: NA; cdr3_aa: CASSFGAGHEQFF; cdr3_nt: TGTGCCAGCAGTTTCGGTGCGGGCCATGAGCAGTTCTTC
j_call: TRBJ2-7; d_call: NA; v_call: TRBV3-1/TRBV3-2; clone_size: NA; cdr3_aa: CASSQDWDYEQYF; cdr3_nt: TGTGCCAGCAGCCAAGATTGGGACTACGAGCAGTACTTC
j_call: TRBJ1-5; d_call: NA; v_call: TRBV30; clone_size: many; cdr3_aa: CAWSVYNQPQHF; cdr3_nt: TGTGCCTGGAGTGTGTATAATCAGCCCCAGCATTTT
j_call: TRBJ1-6; d_call: NA; v_call: TRBV6-1; clone_size: NA; cdr3_aa: CASSEAWSSPLHF; cdr3_nt: TGTGCCAGCAGTGAAGCATGGTCCTCACCCCTCCACTTT
j_call: TRBJ1-4; d_call: NA; v_call: TRBV5-1; clone_size: few; cdr3_aa: CASSSVATNEKLFF; cdr3_nt: TGCGCCAGCAGCTCCGTAGCAACTAATGAAAAACTGTTTTTT
j_call: TRBJ1-2; d_call: NA; v_call: TRBV5-1; clone_size: NA; cdr3_aa: CASSLDSPGYTF; cdr3_nt: TGCGCCAGCAGCTTGGACAGTCCCGGCTACACCTTC
j_call: TRBJ2-2; d_call: NA; v_call: TRBV6-7; clone_size: once; cdr3_aa: CASSYTAGTDEGELFF; cdr3_nt: TGTGCCAGCAGTTATACGGCGGGGACCGATGAAGGGGAGCTGTTTTTT
j_call: TRBJ1-3; d_call: NA; v_call: TRBV9; clone_size: once; cdr3_aa: CASSSGGGNTIYF; cdr3_nt: TGTGCCAGCAGCTCCGGGGGGGGAAACACCATATATTTT
j_call: TRBJ2-1; d_call: NA; v_call: TRBV4-2; clone_size: NA; cdr3_aa: CASSQGDGYDEQFF; cdr3_nt: TGTGCCAGCAGCCAAGGGGACGGGTATGATGAGCAGTTCTTC
j_call: TRBJ2-5; d_call: NA; v_call: TRBV27; clone_size: NA; cdr3_aa: CASSFGTQETQYF; cdr3_nt: TGTGCCAGCAGTTTTGGTACCCAAGAGACCCAGTACTTC
j_call: TRBJ1-5; d_call: NA; v_call: TRBV7-9; clone_size: few; cdr3_aa: CASSLEGSQPQHF; cdr3_nt: TGTGCCAGCAGCTTAGAGGGATCTCAGCCCCAGCATTTT
j_call: TRBJ1-6; d_call: NA; v_call: TRBV5-1; clone_size: NA; cdr3_aa: CASSLNAHGALGSPLHF; cdr3_nt: TGCGCCAGCAGCTTGAACGCTCACGGGGCGCTTGGTTCACCCCTCCACTTT
j_call: TRBJ2-1; d_call: NA; v_call: TRBV6-2/TRBV6-3; clone_size: NA; cdr3_aa: CASSKNNEQFF; cdr3_nt: TGTGCCAGCAGTAAGAACAATGAGCAGTTCTTC
j_call: TRBJ2-1; d_call: TRBD2; v_call: TRBV11-2; clone_size: NA; cdr3_aa: CASSFPSGGGPNNEQFF; cdr3_nt: TGTGCCAGCAGCTTCCCCTCCGGGGGGGGGCCTAACAATGAGCAGTTCTTC
j_call: TRBJ2-3; d_call: TRBD2; v_call: TRBV30; clone_size: NA; cdr3_aa: CAWGRGAASTDTQYF; cdr3_nt: TGTGCCTGGGGGCGGGGGGCAGCTAGCACAGATACGCAGTATTTT
j_call: TRBJ2-3; d_call: NA; v_call: TRBV10-1; clone_size: NA; cdr3_aa: CASSDGGSTDTQYF; cdr3_nt: TGCGCCAGCAGTGATGGCGGAAGCACAGATACGCAGTATTTT
j_call: TRBJ2-7; d_call: TRBD2; v_call: TRBV9; clone_size: NA; cdr3_aa: CASSVSGTSAHEQYF; cdr3_nt: TGTGCCAGCAGCGTGTCCGGGACTAGCGCTCACGAGCAGTACTTC
j_call: TRBJ2-7; d_call: NA; v_call: TRBV6-5; clone_size: NA; cdr3_aa: CASSYTQGSYEQYF; cdr3_nt: TGTGCCAGCAGTTATACTCAGGGTAGCTACGAGCAGTACTTC
j_call: TRBJ1-1; d_call: NA; v_call: TRBV29-1; clone_size: once; cdr3_aa: CSVEEWPNTEAFF; cdr3_nt: TGCAGCGTTGAAGAATGGCCGAACACTGAAGCTTTCTTT
j_call: TRBJ1-1; d_call: NA; v_call: TRBV7-9; clone_size: NA; cdr3_aa: CASSLERNTEAFF; cdr3_nt: TGTGCCAGCAGCTTAGAAAGGAACACTGAAGCTTTCTTT
j_call: TRBJ1-4; d_call: NA; v_call: TRBV4-3; clone_size: NA; cdr3_aa: CASSQDIQGTNEKLFF; cdr3_nt: TGCGCCAGCAGCCAAGATATCCAGGGAACTAATGAAAAACTGTTTTTT
j_call: TRBJ1-1; d_call: TRBD1; v_call: TRBV5-4; clone_size: NA; cdr3_aa: CASSLDRGDSQAFF; cdr3_nt: TGTGCCAGCAGCTTGGATCGAGGGGACAGCCAAGCTTTCTTT